The next 21 T cell receptor beta chains were all read from a single sample in a study of blood T cell repertoires in COVID-19. Generated by immunoSEQ multiplex PCR, the TCRdb table keeps only in-frame clones and is missing some. The sample includes approximately 120,000 clones, roughly 88% seen only once; the top ten take around 5%. Input material: peripheral blood. These receptors all stem from a human donor in a cohort sampled during active COVID-19.

This chain uses TRBV5-8 with TRBJ1-5, with 9 bases lining up with TRBD1. After removal of 4 bases from V and 2 bases from J, the junction contained 10 bases not matched to a gene. The CDR3 runs 17 residues. Looked up from germline, CDR1 is SGHTS and CDR2 is YDEGEE. CDR3 nucleotide sequence: TGTGCCAGCAGCAAAAAGACAGGGGGGGGAGGCAATCAGCCCCAGCATTTT. It yields the protein CASSKKTGGGGNQPQHF.

This clone appeared once. V usage is TRBV5-4 and J usage is TRBJ2-1, with 8 bases fitting TRBD2. The CDR3 sequence is 15 residues long. The trim removed 4 bases at V and 7 bases at J, leaving 10 bases unmatched. CDR1 SGHNT and CDR2 YYREEE come from the germline V gene (reference sequence). The CDR3 spells CASSQTSGGGNEQFF. In DNA, the CDR3 is TGTGCCAGCAGCCAAACTAGCGGAGGAGGAAATGAGCAGTTCTTC.

The rearrangement uses TRBV14 and TRBJ2-1; D might be TRBD2 (6 bases). The germline V gene has CDR1 SGHDN and CDR2 FVKESK. This CDR3 is 14 amino acids long. V was trimmed by 1 base and J by 8 bases, leaving 12 bases between them. This chain's CDR3 is CASSQGLGIYEQFF. As DNA, the CDR3 is TGTGCCAGCAGCCAAGGACTAGGAATCTATGAGCAGTTCTTC.

This clone was counted once. This sequence joins TRBV19 and TRBJ2-3; tentative D call: TRBD1 (6 bases). The CDR3 sequence is 13 residues long. Germline V CDR1 and CDR2: LNHDA, SQIVND (reference sequence). The germline V and J ends were trimmed by 7 bases and 4 bases, with 12 bases remaining between them. CDR3 loop: CASTWTEADTQYF. CDR3 nucleotide sequence: TGTGCCAGTACTTGGACAGAGGCAGATACGCAGTATTTT.

The rearrangement joins TRBV7-2 to TRBJ2-5; a weak D match, TRBD1 (6 bases). CDR3 size: 14 residues. Germline loops: CDR1 SGHTA, CDR2 FQGNSA. The V gene lost 6 bases and the J gene lost 4 bases, with 15 bases spanning the gap. The CDR3 region is CASSPGHRAETQYF. As DNA, the CDR3 is TGTGCCAGCAGTCCGGGGCACAGGGCAGAGACCCAGTACTTC. The full variable domain, in which reference TRBV7-2 and TRBJ2-5 provide the parts outside the CDR3, is GAGVSQSPSNKVTEKGKDVELRCDPISGHTALYWYRQSLGQGLEFLIYFQGNSAPDKSGLPSDRFSAERTGGSVSTLTIQRTQQEDSAVYLCASSPGHRAETQYFGPGTRLLVL.

J is TRBJ2-3 and V is TRBV4-3, with 14 bases that match TRBD2. After removal of 2 bases from V and 0 bases from J, the junction contained 10 bases not matched to a gene. Germline CDR1 and CDR2: LGHNA and YSLEER. CDR3 length equals 20 residues. DNA for the CDR3: TGCGCCAGCAGCCAATCGACTAGCGGGAGGGCCACGATCAGCACAGATACGCAGTATTTT. This codes for CASSQSTSGRATISTDTQYF.

The chain couples TRBV5-1 to TRBJ1-6; unclear D gene. The CDR3 is 15 residues long. V was shortened by 0 bases and J by 9 bases, with 13 bases between the two germline ends. Germline values: CDR1 SGHRS, CDR2 YFSETQ. CDR3 residues: CASSLASSRISPLHF. The CDR3 region has the DNA TGCGCCAGCAGCTTGGCCAGCTCGAGGATTTCACCCCTCCACTTT.

Points on this clone: This same CDR3 is encoded by further DNA sequences in the sample. Written as DNA, the CDR3 is TGTGCCAGCAGCTTAGCCGGGACTAGCGGCAATGAGCAGTTCTTC. Its protein is CASSLAGTSGNEQFF. The chain employs TRBV7-9 and TRBJ2-1; 11 nucleotides match TRBD2. The CDR3 length is 15 residues. V lost 0 bases, J lost 6 bases, and 1 base stayed unmatched. Per the germline V gene, CDR1 is SEHNR and CDR2 is FQNEAQ (reference sequence).

With regard to this clone: Other DNA sequences in the sample encode the same CDR3. This chain joins TRBV6-5 and TRBJ2-6, with D tentatively TRBD2 (7 bases). Trimming shortened V by 0 bases and J by 2 bases, and 8 bases separated the two germline ends. The CDR3 extends over 16 amino acids. Germline lookup yields CDR1 MNHEY and CDR2 SVGAGI. The CDR3 DNA reads as TGTGCCAGCAGTTACTCAGGGGGGGCTGGGGCCAACGTCCTGACTTTC. As protein: CASSYSGGAGANVLTF.

The chain uses TRBV7-2 and TRBJ2-3; TRBD1 aligns across 7 bases. J gave up 0 bases and V 6 bases, and 12 bases lay outside the gene matches. The CDR3 length is 17 residues. In germline, CDR1 is SGHTA, CDR2 FQGNSA. CDR3 sequence: CASSRGRQGSSTDTQYF. CDR3 nucleotides: TGTGCCAGCAGTCGGGGACGACAGGGCAGCAGCACAGATACGCAGTATTTT. Complete variable domain (other parts from reference TRBV7-2 and TRBJ2-3): GAGVSQSPSNKVTEKGKDVELRCDPISGHTALYWYRQSLGQGLEFLIYFQGNSAPDKSGLPSDRFSAERTGGSVSTLTIQRTQQEDSAVYLCASSRGRQGSSTDTQYFGPGTRLTVL.

This clone was observed a single time. The V gene is TRBV18, the J gene TRBJ1-2; D uncertain. Trimming removed 2 bases from V and 4 bases from J, with 14 bases in between. Germline V gene lookup returns CDR1 KGHSH and CDR2 LQKENI. This CDR3 is built from 15 residues. This CDR3 is CASSPREAPFYGYTF. DNA for the CDR3: TGTGCCAGCTCACCAAGAGAGGCACCTTTCTATGGCTACACCTTC.

This chain connects TRBV7-2 to TRBJ2-3; no firm D call. Trimming stripped 5 bases from V and 4 bases from J, with 7 bases between. The germline V gene encodes CDR1 SGHTA and CDR2 FQGNSA. The CDR3 length is 12 residues. The CDR3 protein is CASSTFSDTQYF. The CDR3, as DNA: TGTGCCAGCAGCACTTTCTCAGATACGCAGTATTTT. The full variable domain, completed using reference TRBV7-2 and TRBJ2-3, is GAGVSQSPSNKVTEKGKDVELRCDPISGHTALYWYRQSLGQGLEFLIYFQGNSAPDKSGLPSDRFSAERTGGSVSTLTIQRTQQEDSAVYLCASSTFSDTQYFGPGTRLTVL.

A remark on this clone: At one boundary the junction diverges from the germline segment, which might be a read error. The chain combines TRBV5-1 with TRBJ2-1; 10 bases line up with TRBD1. CDR1 and CDR2 (germline): SGHRS, YFSETQ. This CDR3 contains 14 residues. This CDR3 reads CASRLGQGNNEQFF. Written as DNA, the CDR3 is TGCGCCAGCAGGTTGGGACAGGGGAACAATGAGCAGTTCTTC.

Comments on this clone: This same CDR3 is encoded by further DNA sequences in the sample. This rearrangement joins TRBV6-5 to TRBJ1-1, with D possibly TRBD1 on 5 matching bases. The germline V and J ends were trimmed by 6 bases and 2 bases, with 10 bases remaining between them. The germline V gene encodes CDR1 MNHEY and CDR2 SVGAGI. The CDR3 is 13 residues long. The DNA for the CDR3 is TGTGCCAGCAGCCGCCAGGGAAACACTGAAGCTTTCTTT. It yields the protein CASSRQGNTEAFF.

This chain links TRBV27 with TRBJ1-6; TRBD1 might be the D (6 bases). Germline V CDR1 and CDR2: MNHEY, SMNVEV (reference sequence). Trimming removed 8 bases at V and 2 bases at J, with 28 bases between. The CDR3 contains 20 residues. This CDR3 is CASAKVSPRNRETYNSPLHF. CDR3 sequence (DNA): TGTGCCAGCGCGAAAGTTAGTCCCAGGAACAGGGAGACCTATAATTCACCCCTCCACTTT.

This CDR3 reads CATSRVRGVPDTQYF. In DNA form, the CDR3 reads TGTGCCACCAGCAGAGTTCGGGGGGTCCCAGATACGCAGTATTTT. The chain has TRBV15 and TRBJ2-3; 7 nucleotides align to TRBD2. Germline values: CDR1 LNHNV, CDR2 YYDKDF (reference sequence). V shed 1 base, J shed 4 bases, and the junction held 5 bases outside the gene matches. The CDR3 spans 15 residues.

J is TRBJ2-1 and V is TRBV29-1, with D perhaps TRBD2 (5 bases). Germline CDR1 and CDR2: SQVTM and ANQGSEA. The CDR3 runs to 12 residues. V lost 3 bases to trimming and J lost 8 bases, with 11 bases between them. The CDR3 DNA is TGCAGCGTTGATTCCGGGGTAGATGAGCAGTTCTTC. Its translation: CSVDSGVDEQFF.

V gene TRBV7-9 combines with J gene TRBJ2-7; the D gene is possibly TRBD2 (6 bases). Germline values: CDR1 SEHNR, CDR2 FQNEAQ (reference sequence). V shed 5 bases and J shed 4 bases, with 27 bases lying between them. The CDR3 runs to 18 residues. CDR3 in DNA: TGTGCCAGCAGCCCAACGGAGGGCCGCAAACTAGACATTTACGAGCAGTACTTC. Protein sequence: CASSPTEGRKLDIYEQYF.

This clone was counted only a few times. This chain links TRBV5-1 with TRBJ1-6, with D tentatively TRBD1 (6 bases). The CDR3 totals 13 residues. Trimming pared 4 bases from V and 9 bases from J, leaving 11 bases between. Germline values: CDR1 SGHRS, CDR2 YFSETQ. This CDR3 reads CASSPQGGSPLHF. In DNA, the CDR3 is TGCGCCAGCAGCCCACAGGGCGGTTCACCCCTCCACTTT.

The rearrangement joins TRBV5-4 to TRBJ2-3, with TRBD2 matching 9 bases. The CDR3 has 18 residues. The junction had 13 bases not matched to a gene; V was cut back by 1 base and J by 4 bases. CDR1 and CDR2 from the germline V gene are SGHNT and YYREEE (reference sequence). This CDR3 reads CASSLSGTSFPTADTQYF. DNA of the CDR3: TGTGCCAGCAGCTTGAGCGGGACTAGCTTCCCCACCGCAGATACGCAGTATTTT.

This sequence joins TRBV6-5 and TRBJ2-5; TRBD1 matches at 9 bases. CDR1 and CDR2 (germline): MNHEY, SVGAGI. V was clipped by 5 bases and J by 5 bases; unmatched bases: 3. There are 13 residues in the CDR3. This chain's CDR3 is CASSRDRGETQYF. The CDR3 DNA sequence: TGTGCCAGCAGTCGAGACAGGGGGGAGACCCAGTACTTC.